These 14 T cell receptor beta chains were all obtained from the same sample, sequenced in a study of blood T cell repertoires in COVID-19. Sequenced by immunoSEQ multiplex PCR; TCRdb stores in-frame clones only, minus some. Among about 200,000 clones listed, about 93% were seen once. Sequencing was carried out using peripheral blood. These receptors were taken from a man aged 60 to 75 with COVID-19, enrolled during active disease.

CDR3 sequence: CASRAGGNTDTQYF. The CDR3 bases are TGTGCCAGCAGAGCGGGAGGAAACACAGATACGCAGTATTTT. This chain connects TRBV28 to TRBJ2-3; 9 positions match TRBD2. This CDR3 has 14 residues. Trimming cost V 6 bases and J 2 bases; bases outside gene matches: 3. The germline gives CDR1 MDHEN, CDR2 SYDVKM.

The chain employs TRBV20-1 and TRBJ2-1; the D gene is possibly TRBD1 (6 bases). The V gene's germline CDR1 is DFQATT and CDR2 SNEGSKA (reference sequence). The CDR3 sequence is 11 residues long. The V gene lost 3 bases and the J gene lost 9 bases, with 9 bases spanning the gap. The CDR3 spells CSASQTGEQFF. The CDR3 DNA reads TGCAGTGCTAGCCAGACAGGTGAGCAGTTCTTC.

V gene TRBV12-3 or TRBV12-4 combines with J gene TRBJ2-1; weak D call: TRBD2 (5 bases). This CDR3 is 11 amino acids long. The V and J ends lost 1 base and 15 bases respectively, with 10 bases between them. The CDR3 reads CASSLGIGRFF. CDR3 in DNA: TGTGCCAGCAGTTTAGGGATAGGGAGGTTCTTC.

J is TRBJ2-7 and V is TRBV2; 13 positions match TRBD2. The CDR3 runs to 12 residues. Germline-derived CDR1 and CDR2 are SNHLY and FYNNEI. Trimming at V came to 3 bases and at J to 11 bases, leaving 1 base not matched to a gene. CDR3 bases: TGTGCCAGCAGTGAGGGACTAGCGGGAAAGTACTTC. This translates into CASSEGLAGKYF.

The chain carries TRBV21-1 and TRBJ1-4; TRBD1, the table's D call, was not compared with the DNA. TRBV21-1 constitutes a pseudogene. The length of the CDR3 is 20 residues. CDR3 nucleotides: TGTGCCAGCAGCAAAGGCGGGCAGGGGCCACGCCGACTCCCTAATGAAAAACTGTTTTTT. This codes for CASSKGGQGPRRLPNEKLFF.

This chain uses TRBV27 with TRBJ2-1, with D tentatively TRBD2 (5 bases). The CDR3 is 13 amino acids. Trimming removed 5 bases from V and 9 bases from J, with 14 bases in between. From germline, CDR1 is MNHEY and CDR2 SMNVEV (reference sequence). The CDR3 coding sequence is TGTGCCAGCAGTCCAAGCCGTGGGAGTGAGCAGTTCTTC. Translated: CASSPSRGSEQFF.

J is TRBJ2-1 and V is TRBV5-3; 8 nucleotides match TRBD1. TRBV5-3 has ORF status, its function being uncertain. Trimming cost V 1 base and J 5 bases; bases outside gene matches: 11. The CDR3 has 17 amino acids. The CDR3 DNA sequence: TGTGCCAGAAGCTTGAGGAGTAGGACAGGGCCGGACAATGAGCAGTTCTTC. This codes for CARSLRSRTGPDNEQFF.

The genes are TRBV19 and TRBJ2-7; maybe TRBD1 (5 bases). CDR3 size: 15 residues. Trimming cost V 3 bases and J 0 bases, with 12 bases left between them. Germline loops: CDR1 LNHDA, CDR2 SQIVND (reference sequence). The CDR3 coding sequence is TGTGCCAGTAGTATTATAGGGGCGAACTCCTACGAGCAGTACTTC. Translation: CASSIIGANSYEQYF.

This chain uses TRBV28 with TRBJ2-2; TRBD1 aligns across 12 bases. The CDR3 is 16 amino acids. With 3 bases clipped from V and 6 bases from J, the junction kept 5 bases outside the gene matches. Germline values: CDR1 MDHEN, CDR2 SYDVKM. The CDR3 DNA follows: TGTGCCAGCAGTTTCCCCGGGACAGGGGGCCCCGGGGAGCTGTTTTTT. Translation: CASSFPGTGGPGELFF.

This clone was observed once. This chain uses TRBV19 with TRBJ1-5; a weak D match, TRBD1 (6 bases). V was trimmed by 4 bases and J by 2 bases, leaving 9 bases between them. CDR3 length: 14 amino acids. Germline V gives CDR1 LNHDA, CDR2 SQIVND (reference sequence). CDR3 nucleotides: TGTGCCAGTAGTAGAAGGACAGGCAATCAGCCCCAGCATTTT. It yields the protein CASSRRTGNQPQHF.

The chain has TRBV12-3 or TRBV12-4 and TRBJ1-4; TRBD1 might be the D (5 bases). The CDR3 loop spans 13 amino acids. Trimming removed 7 bases from V and 4 bases from J, with 10 bases in between. CDR3: CASTSGFNEKLFF. CDR3 sequence (DNA): TGTGCCAGCACGTCAGGGTTTAATGAAAAACTGTTTTTT.

The gene calls are TRBV5-7 and TRBJ2-7; tentatively, D is TRBD1 (5 bases). TRBV5-7 is reported as an ORF; its role is uncertain. Trimming took off 0 bases at V and 0 bases at J, with 10 bases between the two ends. This CDR3 comprises 15 residues. CDR3 nucleotide sequence: TGTGCCAGCAGCTTGGTCAACAGGTCCTCCTACGAGCAGTACTTC. Protein product: CASSLVNRSSYEQYF.

The chain carries TRBV7-9 and TRBJ2-3; a possible D gene is TRBD2 (7 bases). The CDR3 spans 18 residues. V was clipped by 1 base and J by 1 base, with 18 bases between them. Germline lookup yields CDR1 SEHNR and CDR2 FQNEAQ (reference sequence). This chain's CDR3 is CASSLGVGGGFGTDTQYF. DNA of the CDR3: TGTGCCAGCAGCTTAGGGGTTGGGGGGGGCTTCGGCACAGATACGCAGTATTTT. Full variable domain (missing parts from reference TRBV7-9 and TRBJ2-3): DTGVSQNPRHKITKRGQNVTFRCDPISEHNRLYWYRQTLGQGPEFLTYFQNEAQLEKSRLLSDRFSAERPKGSFSTLEIQRTEQGDSAMYLCASSLGVGGGFGTDTQYFGPGTRLTVL.

This chain connects TRBV6-5 to TRBJ1-2; the D is unclear. V was clipped by 2 bases and J by 0 bases, with 7 bases between them. The V gene's germline CDR1 is MNHEY and CDR2 SVGAGI. The CDR3 consists of 14 residues. The CDR3 loop is CASSYRGPNYGYTF. In DNA form, the CDR3 reads TGTGCCAGCAGTTACCGCGGGCCTAACTATGGCTACACCTTC.